One T cell receptor beta chain is described in this entry. This clone was observed a few times. Its antigen has not been determined. No much larger clone exists at a distance of one base, and base qualities are not known. After roughly 11 days of culture, CD4+ T cells were isolated with the EasySep CD4+ T cell isolation kit. Each participant received two doses of an mRNA SARS-CoV-2 vaccine, either BNT162b2 or mRNA-1273. None of the healthy vaccine recipients had a prior SARS-CoV-2 infection, which was confirmed by nucleocapsid antibody tests that came back negative both before and after vaccination. Half of the culture medium was replaced with fresh IL-2-containing medium on days 3 and 7. Unless otherwise noted, each peptide stimulation condition was cultured in triplicate wells. Using Ficoll-Paque Plus gradient centrifugation, PBMC were separated from whole blood and then either used fresh or cryopreserved at -140C. The QIAamp micro DNA kit was used to extract genomic DNA from the cultured CD4+ T cells.

The CDR3 runs 12 amino acids, cysteine and phenylalanine included. This entry keeps only the CDR3 DNA: 36 bases, framed from base 1. CDR1 is given as LGHDT and CDR2 as YNNKEL, both from the germline V gene (reference sequence). The trim is 1 base for V and 10 bases for J, with a gap of 8 bases between the germline ends. The data were obtained in a study of vaccination effects on CD4 cells after COVID-19 (dated by TCRdb to the early 2020s). With regard to the full study: In the ViraFEST assay, PBMC were stimulated with viral peptide pools, and antigen-specific CD4+ T cell clonotypes were then identified by expansion using TCR sequencing. SARS-CoV-2 spike-specific CD4+ TCR repertoires from before and after mRNA vaccination were compared in COVID-19 convalescent patients and in infection-naive vaccine recipients. A total of more than 8 COVID-19 convalescent patients and several SARS-CoV-2-naive healthy vaccine recipients were included in the full study. About 2.1 million PBMC per well were cultured with 9 to 10 ug/ml peptides in IMDM containing 5% human AB serum, about 9 IU/ml IL-2 and gentamicin. Cultures from other donors in the study were sequenced using the Oncomine TCR Beta short-read assay on an Illumina iSeq 100. Post-vaccine samples across the study were collected a median of 72 days after the second dose, with a range of 14 to 241.

General findings and caveats noted by the study authors: In healthy vaccine recipients, vaccine-induced clones were almost all SARS-CoV-2 mono-reactive, with only 1 of 255 being cross-reactive with common cold coronaviruses. Both infection-induced and vaccine-induced clones contracted markedly at late post-vaccination timepoints, which is consistent with waning T cell responses. The study was limited by a small number of convalescent patients, and early post-infection timepoints were lacking.

The library was produced with the immunoSEQ multiplex PCR assay. DNA from the cultured and isolated CD4+ T cells underwent TCR beta CDR3 sequencing. The paper's processing steps were these. Non-productive TCR sequences were removed, reads were trimmed to the CDR3 region, and CDR3s of at least 7 amino acids were retained. The MANAFEST web app was used to identify antigen-specific clonotypes by comparing expansion in peptide wells with expansion in reference cultures. To be called positive, a clone needed expansion at FDR<0.05 compared with the reference and with all other wells, an odds ratio greater than 5, and a frequency greater than 0.1% in two replicate wells. A clonotype was called cross-reactive if it was significantly expanded both in SARS-CoV-2 spike wells and in at least one common cold coronavirus spike condition. Levenshtein distance calculated with the stringdist R package was used to assess CDR3 similarity, and unrooted trees were constructed with ape in R 3.6.1. TCRdb obtained this table from immuneACCESS and retained in-frame rearrangements with V and J assigned. These tables miss some clones; where compared with another copy, unresolved V genes account for less than half of the shortfall, and the remainder is unexplained. That table furnishes V, J and clone size, whereas the DNA furnished D and trimming. Here the sample has about 66,000 clones; around 70% occur a single time. Together, the top ten hold 2% to 2.5% of the sample.

The rearrangement combines TRBV3-1 (or the pseudogene TRBV3-2) with TRBJ1-3, with the D gene too uncertain to name. The TCR sequence derives from a human donor who received a COVID-19 vaccine. The sequenced sample was CD4+ T cells from PBMCs cultured without peptide, obtained after COVID-19 vaccination. In nucleotide form, the sequence is TGTGCCAGCAGCCAAGTTGTAGGGACCATATATTTT. Its amino acids are CASSQVVGTIYF.